The 9 T cell receptor beta chains reported below all come from one sample, sequenced in a study of shared clonotypes between healthy human individuals. The method was immunoSEQ multiplex PCR; TCRdb's version includes in-frame clones alone and lacks a portion of them. This sample has 950,000 to 1,200,000 clones, with 60% to 85% found just once. The material sequenced was memory CD4+ T cells from PBMCs. Indicated subset: CD45RA-negative fraction. Receptors were obtained from a man younger than 35 in good health. Some clones in this sample may be carry-over from other donors' samples.

V usage is TRBV6-5 and J usage is TRBJ2-7; D not resolved. The CDR3 spans 11 residues. Deletions cut 6 bases from V and 6 bases from J, with 9 bases between. Germline loops: CDR1 MNHEY, CDR2 SVGAGI. This CDR3 reads CASREMSEQYF. As DNA, the CDR3 is TGTGCCAGCAGGGAAATGTCCGAGCAGTACTTC.

V usage is TRBV5-4 and J usage is TRBJ2-5, with TRBD2 matching 13 bases. The CDR3 totals 16 residues. The junction had 7 bases not matched to a gene; V was cut back by 4 bases and J by 4 bases. The V gene's germline CDR1 is SGHNT and CDR2 YYREEE (reference sequence). The CDR3 DNA follows: TGTGCCAGCAGCCCGGGACTAGCGGGAATGGGAGAGACCCAGTACTTC. Protein sequence: CASSPGLAGMGETQYF.

J is TRBJ2-3 and V is TRBV9, with D hard to call. This CDR3 has 14 amino acids. Germline V gene lookup returns CDR1 SGDLS and CDR2 YYNGEE. V was trimmed by 0 bases and J by 2 bases, leaving 7 bases between them. For the CDR3, the DNA is TGTGCCAGCAGCGTAGGACCAGCCACAGATACGCAGTATTTT. Translation: CASSVGPATDTQYF.

This clone was picked up a small number of times. The V gene is TRBV18, the J gene TRBJ2-3; TRBD1 might be the D (6 bases). Germline CDR1 and CDR2: KGHSH and LQKENI. CDR3 length: 16 residues. Trimming pared 3 bases from V and 4 bases from J, leaving 17 bases between. The CDR3 DNA reads TGTGCCAGCTCACCCACGACAGGTAGAAACGCAGATACGCAGTATTTT. This gives the protein CASSPTTGRNADTQYF.

The chain is built from TRBV28 and TRBJ1-4; the D gene is possibly TRBD1 (5 bases). Germline V gene sequence: CDR1 MDHEN, CDR2 SYDVKM. The V gene lost 5 bases and the J gene lost 5 bases, with 15 bases spanning the gap. The CDR3 extends over 15 amino acids. The CDR3 nucleotides are TGTGCCAGCAGTGGGAAGGACAAGGGGAATGAAAAACTGTTTTTT. Protein: CASSGKDKGNEKLFF.

The rearrangement uses TRBV15 and TRBJ2-3, with TRBD2 identical over 13 bases. The CDR3 is 17 amino acids. CDR1 is LNHNV and CDR2 is YYDKDF in the germline V gene (reference sequence). The V and J ends lost 5 bases and 3 bases, in that order; junction bases with no gene match: 8. CDR3 amino acids: CATSSIGLAGDTDTQYF. As DNA, the CDR3 is TGTGCCACCAGCTCTATCGGACTAGCGGGAGATACAGATACGCAGTATTTT.

On this clone: Sequence at one end of the junction differs from germline and may be a read error. The chain carries TRBV18 and TRBJ1-3; a weak D match, TRBD1 (6 bases). Germline loops: CDR1 KGHSH, CDR2 LQKENI. This CDR3 spans 17 amino acids. The CDR3 sequence: CASSPRQAITSGNTIYF. CDR3 coding DNA: TGTGCCAGCTCCCCACGACAGGCCATCACCTCTGGAAACACCATATATTTT.

This clone has ten or more counts. This chain uses TRBV30 with TRBJ2-5, with D maybe TRBD2 (6 bases). Germline-derived CDR1 and CDR2 are GTSNPN and SVGIG (reference sequence). This CDR3 has 16 residues. The V end was cut by 2 bases, the J end by 5 bases, with 21 bases between. In DNA, the CDR3 is TGTGCCTGGAGTCCAACCAGCGGGTGGCGGACGGAGACCCAGTACTTC. This codes for CAWSPTSGWRTETQYF.

The chain employs TRBV19 and TRBJ1-5, with D hard to call. Between the trimmed V and J ends, which lost 5 bases and 0 bases, there was a span of 8 bases. There are 14 residues in the CDR3. CDR1 is LNHDA, CDR2 SQIVND, per germline (reference sequence). CDR3 DNA: TGTGCCAGTAGTCTTGAACCTAGCAATCAGCCCCAGCATTTT. Its protein product is CASSLEPSNQPQHF.